This TCR beta chain was documented in a study of cytomegalovirus exposure and HLA in healthy donors. The wider study: Of all 400 or so donors who were genotyped, roughly 81% belonged to the Caucasian-associated ancestry cluster. Study-wide points: A further, later analysis showed that HLA-associated TCR beta chains (compared with equally common others) were more clonally expanded. Presence/absence comparisons presumed near-even sequencing depth among donors.

The study ran its PCR with 60 Vbeta and 13 Jbeta primers. In the authors' workflow: An analysis that came later counted some 81 million unique TCR beta chains, approximately 12 million shared. Only in-frame clones appear in the TCRdb table, and some are missing; sequencing was by immunoSEQ multiplex PCR. V and J calls and clone size come straight from that table; D and trimming were deduced from the DNA. The sample has tens of thousands of clones, around nine tenths seen once. The CDR3 totals 16 residues. Trimming took 3 bases from V and 2 from J, leaving 11 bases between them. Germline V CDR1 and CDR2: ENHRY, SYGVKD. Of note for this clone: The antigen is not known.

The chain recombines TRBV10-3 with TRBJ1-6, with D possibly matching TRBD1 (6 bases). This TCR derives from a young man in good health and CMV-seropositive. Material for sequencing was PBMCs. In DNA form, the CDR3 reads TGTGCCATCAGTGACTGGACAGCAACCTATAATTCACCCCTCCACTTT. The encoded protein is CAISDWTATYNSPLHF.